This TCR beta chain was captured by sequencing in a study of blood T cell repertoires in COVID-19. The overall study: From the United States, Italy and Spain came samples of acute and convalescent COVID-19. From T cells, B-cell-depleted T cells, or PBMCs came the material, which was cDNA or gDNA.

Original methodology: Amplifying reference gene primers gave estimates of nucleated cell counts. Using immunoSEQ multiplex PCR, the repertoire was profiled, and TCRdb retains in-frame clones only, with some absent. Clone size and V and J calls were adopted from that table, with D and trimming inferred from the DNA. Here the sample spans some 250,000 clones, around 83% being singletons. This clone has a count of ten or more. The CDR3 totals 15 residues. With 5 bases clipped from V and 7 bases from J, the junction kept 5 bases outside the gene matches. Germline CDR1 and CDR2: ENHRY and SYGVKD. The sequenced material came from peripheral blood. The source of this sequence is a woman between 18 and 29 years old with acute or convalescent COVID-19. The chain employs TRBV10-3 and TRBJ1-6, with 10 bases fitting TRBD1. The CDR3 region is CAISTPGQGNSPLHF. The CDR3 nucleotides are TGTGCCATCAGTACACCGGGACAGGGGAATTCACCCCTCCACTTT.